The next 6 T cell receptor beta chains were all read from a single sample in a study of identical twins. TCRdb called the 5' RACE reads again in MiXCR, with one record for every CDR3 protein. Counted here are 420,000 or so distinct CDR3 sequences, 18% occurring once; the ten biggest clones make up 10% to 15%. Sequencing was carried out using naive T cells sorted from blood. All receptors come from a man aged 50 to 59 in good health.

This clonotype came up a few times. The CDR3 sequence: CASSLRLAGRSSYNEQFF. CDR3 nucleotide sequence: TGTGCCAGCAGCTTGAGGCTAGCGGGGCGGAGCTCCTACAATGAGCAGTTCTTC. V gene TRBV5-6 combines with J gene TRBJ2-1, with 9 bases identical to TRBD2. CDR3 length: 18 amino acids. The V gene end was trimmed by 1 base and the J gene end by 0 bases; junction bases not matched to a gene: 8. CDR1 and CDR2 from the germline V gene are SGHDT and YYEEEE.

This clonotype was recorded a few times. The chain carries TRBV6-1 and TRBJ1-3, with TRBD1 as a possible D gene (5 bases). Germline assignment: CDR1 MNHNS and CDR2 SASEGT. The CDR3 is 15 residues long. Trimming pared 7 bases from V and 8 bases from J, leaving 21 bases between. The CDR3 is CASKRRGEWGDTIYF. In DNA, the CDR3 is TGTGCCAGCAAGAGAAGGGGAGAGTGGGGGGACACCATATATTTT.

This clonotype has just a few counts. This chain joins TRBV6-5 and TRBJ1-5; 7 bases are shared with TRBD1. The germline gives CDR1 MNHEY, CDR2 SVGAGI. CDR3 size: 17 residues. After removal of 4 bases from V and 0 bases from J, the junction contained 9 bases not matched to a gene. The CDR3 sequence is CASSSDSTGYSNQPQHF. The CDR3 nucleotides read TGTGCCAGCAGTTCCGACTCGACAGGGTATAGCAATCAGCCCCAGCATTTT.

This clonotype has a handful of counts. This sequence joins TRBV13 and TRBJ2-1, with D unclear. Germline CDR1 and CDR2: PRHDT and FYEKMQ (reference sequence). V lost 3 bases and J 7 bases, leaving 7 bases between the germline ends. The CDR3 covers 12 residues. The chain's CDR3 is CASSFIRNEQFF. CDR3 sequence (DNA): TGTGCCAGCAGCTTTATTCGGAATGAGCAGTTCTTC.

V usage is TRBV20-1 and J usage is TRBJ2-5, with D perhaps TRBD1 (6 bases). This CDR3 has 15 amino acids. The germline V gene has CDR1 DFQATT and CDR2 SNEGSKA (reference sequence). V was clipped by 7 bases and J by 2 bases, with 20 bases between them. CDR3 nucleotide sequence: TGCAGTGTTCAGCAGGACAGATATAGACAAGAGACCCAGTACTTC. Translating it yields CSVQQDRYRQETQYF.

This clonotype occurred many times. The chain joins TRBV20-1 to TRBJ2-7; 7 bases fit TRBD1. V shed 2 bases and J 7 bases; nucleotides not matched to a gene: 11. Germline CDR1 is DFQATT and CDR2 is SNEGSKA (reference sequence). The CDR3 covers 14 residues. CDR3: CSARPRQGLREQYF. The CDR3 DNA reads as TGCAGTGCTAGACCCCGACAGGGATTGCGGGAGCAGTACTTC.